A single sample gave rise to the 17 T cell receptor beta chains below, sequenced in a study of T cell responses to AZD1222 COVID-19 vaccine. This table comes from immunoSEQ multiplex PCR, and its TCRdb copy is limited to in-frame clones, with some not included. The repertoire includes 160,000 or so clones, more than 80% of them detected once, and roughly 4% sits in the top ten. The sequencing used peripheral blood, collected 28 days after the second dose of the MenACWY control vaccine. These receptor sequences come from an adult who received the MenACWY meningococcal vaccine as a control.

CDR3 bases: TGTGGGGTATCCGAAAACTATGGCTACACCTTC. This sequence encodes CGVSENYGYTF. The chain is built from TRBV28 and TRBJ1-2; D is ambiguous. The CDR3 has 11 residues. CDR1 is MDHEN and CDR2 is SYDVKM in the germline V gene.

This chain joins TRBV3-1 (or the pseudogene TRBV3-2) and TRBJ2-1, with D maybe TRBD2 (6 bases). The CDR3 spans 15 residues. Trimming cost V 3 bases and J 4 bases, with 13 bases left between them. The germline V gene encodes CDR1 LGHDT and CDR2 YNNKEL (reference sequence). The CDR3 is CASSQEGSEYNEQFF. As DNA, the CDR3 is TGTGCCAGCAGCCAGGAGGGAAGTGAGTACAATGAGCAGTTCTTC.

This chain connects TRBV24-1 to TRBJ2-6, with 11 bases matching TRBD1. This CDR3 is built from 18 residues. J gave up 0 bases and V 11 bases, and 11 bases lay outside the gene matches. In germline, CDR1 is KGHDR, CDR2 SFDVKD. The DNA for the CDR3 is TGTGCCATCGGGACAGGGGGGGTCACGATCTCTGGGGCCAACGTCCTGACTTTC. This codes for CAIGTGGVTISGANVLTF.

V usage is TRBV4-3 and J usage is TRBJ2-1; 11 bases map to TRBD2. Trimming removed 7 bases from V and 5 bases from J; junction bases left unmatched: 7. Germline V gives CDR1 LGHNA, CDR2 YSLEER. The length of the CDR3 is 15 residues. The CDR3 spells CASNRLAGGHNEQFF. The CDR3 region has the DNA TGCGCCAGCAACAGGCTAGCGGGAGGCCACAATGAGCAGTTCTTC.

The chain couples TRBV11-2 to TRBJ2-7, with a weak D call TRBD2 (5 bases). The germline V and J ends were trimmed by 5 bases and 2 bases, with 16 bases remaining between them. The germline gives CDR1 SGHAT, CDR2 FQNNGV. The CDR3 is 15 amino acids. CDR3 nucleotides: TGTGCCAGCAGCGGGAGAGATGGGGTGACCTACGAGCAGTACTTC. This encodes CASSGRDGVTYEQYF.

The chain is built from TRBV7-2 and TRBJ1-6, with D perhaps matching TRBD1 (5 bases). Germline CDR1 SGHTA, CDR2 FQGNSA. V lost 5 bases, J lost 7 bases, and 21 bases lay in between. The CDR3 has 17 residues. The CDR3 DNA follows: TGTGCCAGCAGCCCGGGACCGACCCCGAATGGGAATTCACCCCTCCACTTT. Translation: CASSPGPTPNGNSPLHF.

Comment on this clone: At the DNA level, this CDR3 is encoded by other sequences in the same sample as well. The J gene is TRBJ2-7, the V gene TRBV2; D is unclear. CDR1 and CDR2 from the germline V gene are SNHLY and FYNNEI. The V gene lost 7 bases and the J gene lost 2 bases, with 9 bases spanning the gap. The CDR3 is 12 amino acids. The CDR3 is CASKGSPYEQYF. DNA of the CDR3: TGTGCCAGCAAGGGCAGCCCCTACGAGCAGTACTTC.

This chain uses TRBV5-6 with TRBJ1-1; D uncertain. Germline V gene sequence: CDR1 SGHDT, CDR2 YYEEEE. This CDR3 is 11 amino acids long. V was shortened by 2 bases and J by 7 bases, with 6 bases between the two germline ends. CDR3 nucleotide sequence: TGTGCCAGCAGCTTACGGGGTGAAGCTTTCTTT. Its protein product is CASSLRGEAFF.

The chain combines TRBV7-2 with TRBJ2-2; a possible D gene is TRBD1 (5 bases). This CDR3 spans 14 amino acids. V lost 5 bases and J lost 2, with 9 bases in between. Looked up from germline, CDR1 is SGHTA and CDR2 is FQGNSA. The CDR3 DNA is TGTGCCAGCAGCAGACAGCTAAACACCGGGGAGCTGTTTTTT. It specifies CASSRQLNTGELFF.

A word on this clone: This probably arose from a read error, given a far larger clone one base away. The chain joins TRBV11-3 to TRBJ2-5; D gene uncertain. Trimming cost V 1 base and J 4 bases, with 1 base left between them. Germline CDR1 and CDR2: SGHNT and YENEEA. This CDR3 is 11 amino acids long. This CDR3 is CASSLGETQYF. The CDR3, as DNA: TGTGCCAGCAGCTTAGGAGAGACCCAGTACTTC.

The chain employs TRBV12-3 or TRBV12-4 and TRBJ2-7; D might be TRBD2 (5 bases). This CDR3 has 13 residues. V was shortened by 3 bases and J by 7 bases, with 13 bases between the two germline ends. The CDR3 here is CASSFGVGREQYF. The DNA for the CDR3 is TGTGCCAGCAGTTTCGGGGTGGGCCGGGAGCAGTACTTC.

This clone appeared once. The rearrangement links TRBV28 to TRBJ1-6; possible D gene TRBD1, 5 bases. From germline, CDR1 is MDHEN and CDR2 SYDVKM. The CDR3 sequence is 15 residues long. The V gene lost 3 bases and the J gene lost 7 bases, with 13 bases spanning the gap. CDR3 DNA sequence: TGTGCCAGCAGTTTCTCCCGAGACAGCAATTCACCCCTCCACTTT. Encoded protein: CASSFSRDSNSPLHF.

The chain employs TRBV24-1 and TRBJ2-3; D is ambiguous. V dropped 1 base and J dropped 4 bases, with 14 bases sitting between them. The CDR3 is made up of 16 amino acids. The germline gives CDR1 KGHDR, CDR2 SFDVKD. In nucleotides, the CDR3 is TGTGCCACCAGTGATTTCTATTCCCCGGGCTCAGATACGCAGTATTTT. This encodes CATSDFYSPGSDTQYF.

J is TRBJ2-7 and V is TRBV27; 7 bases fit TRBD2. The germline V gene encodes CDR1 MNHEY and CDR2 SMNVEV (reference sequence). This CDR3 is 15 amino acids long. V dropped 4 bases and J dropped 3; count of bases not matched to a gene: 9. The CDR3 sequence is CASSSSGGRGYEQYF. The DNA of the CDR3 is TGTGCCAGCAGTTCCTCTGGGGGGAGGGGCTACGAGCAGTACTTC.

This clone occurred once. This chain connects TRBV7-9 to TRBJ1-6, with TRBD1 identical over 9 bases. V shed 3 bases, J shed 11 bases, and the junction held 2 bases outside the gene matches. The CDR3 loop spans 13 amino acids. Germline lookup yields CDR1 SEHNR and CDR2 FQNEAQ (reference sequence). CDR3 sequence (DNA): TGTGCCAGCAGCTTCGGACAGGGGCCACCCCTCCACTTT. Its translation: CASSFGQGPPLHF.

This sequence joins TRBV7-9 and TRBJ2-7, with D uncertain. This CDR3 is 13 amino acids long. Germline assignment: CDR1 SEHNR and CDR2 FQNEAQ (reference sequence). V was shortened by 0 bases and J by 4 bases, with 7 bases between the two germline ends. The chain's CDR3 is CASSLAGFYEQYF. The CDR3 DNA follows: TGTGCCAGCAGCTTAGCAGGCTTTTACGAGCAGTACTTC.

The CDR3 coding sequence is TGTGCCAGCAGCTCTGCGGGACTAGAGGTTGAGACCCAGTACTTC. As protein: CASSSAGLEVETQYF. The rearrangement links TRBV7-8 to TRBJ2-5, with 8 nucleotides matching TRBD2. This CDR3 region has 15 residues. CDR1 SGHVS and CDR2 FQNEAQ come from the germline V gene. Unmatched junction bases numbered 9, after V lost 4 bases and J lost 5 bases.